The present T cell receptor beta chain was sequenced within a study of T cell responses to AZD1222 COVID-19 vaccine. Whole-study findings and limits: Of the AZD1222 recipients, only 5 to 7 were seropositive at baseline.

This clone appeared once. Its antigen is unknown. An end of the junction does not agree with germline; a read error may underlie this. The germline V gene has CDR1 MNHEY and CDR2 SMNVEV (reference sequence). This CDR3 contains 15 residues. Measured with immunoSEQ multiplex PCR; TCRdb has only the in-frame clones, and not every one. The data hold 86,000 or so clones, with over 80% observed a single time. The TCR comes from an adult in good health. The chain joins TRBV27 to TRBJ2-1, with 16 positions matching TRBD2. The material sequenced was peripheral blood, taken on day 0 of MenACWY control vaccination. The CDR3 loop is CASNIAGTSGRALLF. The CDR3 DNA reads TGTGCCAGCAACATCGCGGGGACTAGCGGGAGGGCCTTGCTCTTC.